One sample yielded the 16 T cell receptor beta chains listed below, sequenced in a study of CD8 T cells in Susac syndrome. RNA in amounts of about 0.5 to 1 ug was reverse transcribed with random hexamers. TCRdb used MiXCR to reprocess the immunoSEQ multiplex PCR reads, holding one entry per CDR3 protein. The table shows some 99,000 distinct CDR3 sequences, with roughly 94% occurring only once. Material for sequencing was CD4+ T cells from PBMCs. The source is a human donor with Susac syndrome.

CDR3 bases: TGTGCCAGCTCACCGGACAGGGTGTATGGCTACACCTTC. It specifies CASSPDRVYGYTF. This chain joins TRBV18 and TRBJ1-2, with 8 nucleotides matching TRBD1. The CDR3 length is 13 residues. From germline, CDR1 is KGHSH and CDR2 LQKENI. J lost 5 bases, V lost 3 bases, and 2 bases had no gene match. Based on the CDR3 plus reference TRBV18 and TRBJ1-2, the full variable domain is NAGVMQNPRHLVRRRGQEARLRCSPMKGHSHVYWYRQLPEEGLKFMVYLQKENIIDESGMPKERFSAEFPKEGPSILRIQQVVRGDSAAYFCASSPDRVYGYTFGSGTRLTVV.

This sequence joins TRBV21-1 and TRBJ2-7. TRBV21-1 is noted as a pseudogene. The CDR3 has 11 residues. CDR3 DNA: TGTGCCAGCAGACAGTACTACGAGCAGTACTTC. Amino acids: CASRQYYEQYF.

This clonotype was seen once. This rearrangement joins TRBV5-1 to TRBJ1-1; D unclear. The V and J ends lost 6 bases and 1 base respectively, with 13 bases between them. This CDR3 comprises 14 residues. Germline V CDR1 and CDR2: SGHRS, YFSETQ. The CDR3 DNA follows: TGCGCCAGCACCCCTCAGGCAGGGAACACTGAAGCTTTCTTT. It codes for CASTPQAGNTEAFF.

This chain uses TRBV7-2 with TRBJ1-2, with unresolved D. Trimming stripped 1 base from V and 0 bases from J, with 9 bases between. This CDR3 is 15 amino acids long. Germline V gene sequence: CDR1 SGHTA, CDR2 FQGNSA. The chain's CDR3 is CASSLERLSNYGYTF. CDR3 nucleotide sequence: TGTGCCAGCAGCTTAGAACGGCTGTCTAACTATGGCTACACCTTC.

The chain has TRBV30 and TRBJ2-7; 11 nucleotides match TRBD1. Germline loops: CDR1 GTSNPN, CDR2 SVGIG (reference sequence). Trimming at V came to 3 bases and at J to 0 bases, leaving 4 bases not matched to a gene. The CDR3 length is 15 residues. CDR3 sequence reads: CAWRAGTGGSYEQYF. CDR3 DNA: TGTGCCTGGAGGGCGGGGACAGGGGGCTCCTACGAGCAGTACTTC. Combining the CDR3 with reference TRBV30 and TRBJ2-7 gives the whole variable domain SQTIHQWPATLVQPVGSPLSLECTVEGTSNPNLYWYRQAAGRGLQLLFYSVGIGQISSEVPQNLSASRPQDRQFILSSKKLLLSDSGFYLCAWRAGTGGSYEQYFGPGTRLTVT.

This clonotype showed up just a few times. V gene TRBV9 combines with J gene TRBJ2-7; possible D gene TRBD1, 6 bases. Germline V gene sequence: CDR1 SGDLS, CDR2 YYNGEE. The CDR3 has 14 amino acids. V was pared by 0 bases and J by 2 bases, with 9 bases between. As DNA, the CDR3 is TGTGCCAGCAGCGTAGCGGGACAACCCTACGAGCAGTACTTC. This gives the protein CASSVAGQPYEQYF.

The gene calls are TRBV30 and TRBJ1-5, with a tentative D call TRBD1 (6 bases). Germline V gene data show CDR1 as GTSNPN and CDR2 as SVGIG (reference sequence). V was shortened by 3 bases and J by 3 bases, with 9 bases between the two germline ends. This CDR3 is 13 amino acids long. The chain's CDR3 is CAWRAGDNQPQHF. In DNA, the CDR3 is TGTGCCTGGAGGGCAGGGGACAATCAGCCCCAGCATTTT.

CDR3 DNA: TGCGCCAGCAGCCCCTTTGGACAGGGAAGAGATCAGCCCCAGCATTTT. Its protein is CASSPFGQGRDQPQHF. The V call is TRBV4-1, the J call TRBJ1-5; 8 bases align to TRBD1. With V trimmed by 4 bases and J by 5 bases, 10 bases remained unmatched. This CDR3 has 16 residues. Germline V CDR1 and CDR2: MGHRA, YSYEKL.

V usage is TRBV24-1 and J usage is TRBJ1-1, with D uncertain. CDR1 is KGHDR, CDR2 SFDVKD, per germline. The V and J ends lost 2 bases and 5 bases respectively, with 17 bases between them. The CDR3 totals 16 residues. CDR3 region: CATSDSRPSVSTEAFF. For the CDR3, the DNA is TGTGCCACCAGTGATTCCCGACCCTCCGTTTCAACTGAAGCTTTCTTT.

The chain joins TRBV19 to TRBJ2-4; 8 positions agree with TRBD2. This CDR3 is 12 amino acids long. Looked up from germline, CDR1 is LNHDA and CDR2 is SQIVND (reference sequence). Trimming removed 5 bases from V and 8 bases from J; junction bases left unmatched: 2. This chain's CDR3 is CASSPGGDIQYF. CDR3 coding DNA: TGTGCCAGTAGTCCCGGGGGGGACATTCAGTACTTC. The full variable domain, completed using reference TRBV19 and TRBJ2-4, is DGGITQSPKYLFRKEGQNVTLSCEQNLNHDAMYWYRQDPGQGLRLIYYSQIVNDFQKGDIAEGYSVSREKKESFPLTVTSAQKNPTAFYLCASSPGGDIQYFGAGTRLSVL.

The CDR3: CSAHERGLYTEAFF. In nucleotides, the CDR3 is TGCAGCGCTCATGAAAGGGGGCTTTATACTGAAGCTTTCTTT. The V call is TRBV29-1, the J call TRBJ1-1; 7 nucleotides align to TRBD1. CDR1 SQVTM and CDR2 ANQGSEA come from the germline V gene. The CDR3 runs to 14 residues. Losses at the gene ends were 7 bases for V and 5 bases for J; bases not matched to a gene: 13.

The rearrangement links TRBV27 to TRBJ2-7; D is ambiguous. Trimming removed 4 bases from V and 7 bases from J, with 8 bases in between. Germline values: CDR1 MNHEY, CDR2 SMNVEV (reference sequence). The CDR3 extends over 11 amino acids. The CDR3 is CASSSTREQYF. CDR3 in DNA: TGTGCCAGCAGTTCGACACGGGAGCAGTACTTC.

This clonotype turned up a few times. V is TRBV18 and J is TRBJ1-2; D remains ambiguous. Trimming cost V 2 bases and J 4 bases, with 8 bases left between them. Germline CDR1 is KGHSH and CDR2 is LQKENI. The CDR3 length is 13 residues. DNA for the CDR3: TGTGCCAGCTCACCATTAGGGCGCTATGGCTACACCTTC. Protein product: CASSPLGRYGYTF.

The DNA of the CDR3 is TGCGCCAGCAGCCATAAATCCGGGACAGAGGGGGGAAACACTGAAGCTTTCTTT. It translates to CASSHKSGTEGGNTEAFF. J is TRBJ1-1 and V is TRBV4-1; 7 nucleotides align to TRBD1. V lost 3 bases and J lost 2; bases outside the gene matches: 15. The CDR3 totals 18 residues. The germline gives CDR1 MGHRA, CDR2 YSYEKL.

The chain joins TRBV30 to TRBJ2-2, with D uncertain. The V gene's germline CDR1 is GTSNPN and CDR2 SVGIG (reference sequence). This CDR3 is 13 amino acids long. The germline V and J ends were trimmed by 0 bases and 5 bases, with 7 bases remaining between them. Here the CDR3 DNA reads TGTGCCTGGAGTGTGTGGAGTACCGGGGAGCTGTTTTTT. Translation gives CAWSVWSTGELFF.

In its sample, this clonotype was seen once. The rearrangement links TRBV2 to TRBJ2-7; D is uncertain. Per germline, CDR1 SNHLY and CDR2 FYNNEI. Trimming removed 6 bases from V and 0 bases from J, with 6 bases in between. There are 12 residues in the CDR3. CDR3 loop: CASRVTSYEQYF. The DNA for the CDR3 is TGTGCCAGCAGGGTAACCTCCTACGAGCAGTACTTC.